This entry lists 9 T cell receptor beta chains sequenced from one sample in a study of blood T cell repertoires in COVID-19. TCRdb's table, derived via immunoSEQ multiplex PCR, lists solely in-frame clones and lacks some. This table holds around 260,000 clones, around 87% found once. Specimen: peripheral blood. The receptors derive from a woman aged 55-70 years with COVID-19, enrolled during active disease.

A few counts support this clone. In the same sample, other DNA sequences code for this CDR3. The rearrangement links TRBV27 to TRBJ1-2, with D perhaps TRBD1 (6 bases). V was trimmed by 6 bases and J by 2 bases, leaving 7 bases between them. The CDR3 runs 12 residues. Looked up from germline, CDR1 is MNHEY and CDR2 is SMNVEV (reference sequence). This CDR3 reads CASSTGNYGYTF. CDR3 sequence (DNA): TGTGCCAGCAGCACAGGGAACTATGGCTACACCTTC.

The rearrangement joins TRBV5-1 to TRBJ2-7, with TRBD1 matching over 7 bases. The length of the CDR3 is 14 residues. Germline CDR1 reads SGHRS; CDR2 reads YFSETQ. Trimming cost V 0 bases and J 3 bases; bases outside gene matches: 3. Here the CDR3 reads CASSLGTGVYEQYF. CDR3 DNA: TGCGCCAGCAGCTTGGGTACAGGGGTCTACGAGCAGTACTTC.

This chain links TRBV3-1 (or the pseudogene TRBV3-2) with TRBJ2-5; 8 bases map to TRBD2. The germline V gene encodes CDR1 LGHDT and CDR2 YNNKEL (reference sequence). The CDR3 runs 14 residues. V shed 2 bases, J shed 3 bases, and the junction held 2 bases outside the gene matches. CDR3: CASSQIAGKETQYF. The CDR3 coding sequence is TGTGCCAGCAGCCAAATAGCGGGGAAAGAGACCCAGTACTTC.

This clone was counted once. The chain combines TRBV5-6 with TRBJ2-7; the match to TRBD1 covers 9 bases. V was pared by 3 bases and J by 5 bases, with 12 bases of the junction left unmatched. The CDR3 is made up of 16 amino acids. The germline V gene has CDR1 SGHDT and CDR2 YYEEEE. CDR3 amino acids: CASSWGYAGQGHEQYF. CDR3 DNA sequence: TGTGCCAGCAGCTGGGGGTACGCGGGACAGGGACACGAGCAGTACTTC.

The chain is built from TRBV5-1 and TRBJ2-1, with D possibly TRBD2 on 6 matching bases. Deletions cut 0 bases from V and 9 bases from J, with 13 bases between. The CDR3 length is 14 residues. The germline V gene has CDR1 SGHRS and CDR2 YFSETQ. Here the CDR3 reads CASSLVSGGAEQFF. The CDR3 DNA sequence: TGCGCCAGCAGCTTGGTTAGCGGAGGGGCTGAGCAGTTCTTC.

The V call is TRBV18, the J call TRBJ2-1, with TRBD2 matching over 7 bases. The CDR3 contains 13 residues. Germline values: CDR1 KGHSH, CDR2 LQKENI. Trimming removed 4 bases from V and 11 bases from J; junction bases left unmatched: 8. This CDR3 is CASSRDLAEQQFF. CDR3 nucleotides: TGTGCCAGCTCACGCGACCTAGCGGAGCAGCAGTTCTTC.

This clone was seen once. V gene TRBV6-1 combines with J gene TRBJ2-7, with 9 bases fitting TRBD1. Germline V gene lookup returns CDR1 MNHNS and CDR2 SASEGT. The CDR3 loop spans 15 amino acids. Trimming cost V 0 bases and J 3 bases; bases outside gene matches: 3. Here the CDR3 DNA reads TGTGCCAGCAGTGAAGCCGGGACAGGGATCTACGAGCAGTACTTC. It yields the protein CASSEAGTGIYEQYF.

The chain is built from TRBV19 and TRBJ2-1; perhaps TRBD2 as D (5 bases). V lost 5 bases, J lost 0 bases, and 20 bases lay in between. Germline V CDR1 and CDR2: LNHDA, SQIVND (reference sequence). The length of the CDR3 is 18 residues. The chain's CDR3 is CASSRETGSYLSYNEQFF. The CDR3 DNA sequence: TGTGCCAGTAGTCGAGAAACGGGGTCATACCTCTCCTACAATGAGCAGTTCTTC. The whole variable domain, filled in from reference TRBV19 and TRBJ2-1, reads DGGITQSPKYLFRKEGQNVTLSCEQNLNHDAMYWYRQDPGQGLRLIYYSQIVNDFQKGDIAEGYSVSREKKESFPLTVTSAQKNPTAFYLCASSRETGSYLSYNEQFFGPGTRLTVL.

This clone was observed once. The chain has TRBV7-3 and TRBJ1-1, with a tentative D call TRBD1 (6 bases). The V gene lost 3 bases and the J gene lost 4 bases, with 9 bases spanning the gap. This CDR3 comprises 13 residues. The germline V gene encodes CDR1 SGHTA and CDR2 FQGTGA. The CDR3 DNA is TGTGCCAGCAGCTTGAGGGGGAGCACTGAAGCTTTCTTT. Protein sequence: CASSLRGSTEAFF.